This T cell receptor (beta chain) was recorded in a study of response to subunit inactivated influenza vaccine. Findings and limits, study-wide: The authors suggested that few new T cells are recruited per seasonal influenza vaccination.

This clonotype was picked up one time. As yet, its antigen is unknown. TCRdb passed the RT-PCR reads through MiXCR, listing each CDR3 protein once. The data contain hundreds of thousands of distinct CDR3 sequences, roughly 20% of them singletons. The sequencing used PBMCs from blood, collected approximately 5 days after vaccination. This sequence was found in a man in his fifties or sixties who received an inactivated influenza vaccine.

In DNA, the CDR3 is TGCAGTGCTAACGTAAACCCAGGGACAGGCGACCGAGGGACTTACGAGCAGTACTTC. It specifies CSANVNPGTGDRGTYEQYF. The genes are TRBV20-1 and TRBJ2-7; 8 nucleotides line up with TRBD1. Trimming at V came to 4 bases and at J to 4 bases, leaving 24 bases not matched to a gene. The germline CDR1 and CDR2 sequences are DFQATT and SNEGSKA (reference sequence). The CDR3 is 19 residues long.